The table lists the clone carrying this T cell receptor (beta chain) with many counts. Its antigen is unidentified. Looked up from germline, CDR1 is MDHEN and CDR2 is SYDVKM. This CDR3 contains 14 residues. V shed 5 bases and J shed 7 bases, with 14 bases lying between them. This record comes from a study of T-cell reconstitution after alpha-beta-depleted transplantation in children. A TCRbeta library incorporating unique molecular identifiers was prepared. TCRdb reanalysed the PCR reads using MiXCR and keeps one entry per CDR3 protein. Counted here are over 120,000 distinct CDR3 sequences, 8.8% occurring once; the ten biggest clones make up less than 20%. Broader study findings: Surviving recipient cells, namely T cells and thymic progenitors, were the source of high day-60 TCRbeta diversity in some patients.

This sequence joins TRBV28 and TRBJ1-4; unclear D gene. Specimen: PBMCs, mostly from graft donor cells, collected 180 days after TCRalphabeta/CD19-depleted stem cell transplant. The TCR was taken from a female patient aged 2 to 10 who had a stem cell transplant for congenital amegakaryocytic thrombocytopenia, so the T cells may come from the graft donor. The CDR3, as DNA: TGTGCCAGCAGTCCCTCTCAAGGGATTGAAAAACTGTTTTTT. Encoded protein: CASSPSQGIEKLFF.